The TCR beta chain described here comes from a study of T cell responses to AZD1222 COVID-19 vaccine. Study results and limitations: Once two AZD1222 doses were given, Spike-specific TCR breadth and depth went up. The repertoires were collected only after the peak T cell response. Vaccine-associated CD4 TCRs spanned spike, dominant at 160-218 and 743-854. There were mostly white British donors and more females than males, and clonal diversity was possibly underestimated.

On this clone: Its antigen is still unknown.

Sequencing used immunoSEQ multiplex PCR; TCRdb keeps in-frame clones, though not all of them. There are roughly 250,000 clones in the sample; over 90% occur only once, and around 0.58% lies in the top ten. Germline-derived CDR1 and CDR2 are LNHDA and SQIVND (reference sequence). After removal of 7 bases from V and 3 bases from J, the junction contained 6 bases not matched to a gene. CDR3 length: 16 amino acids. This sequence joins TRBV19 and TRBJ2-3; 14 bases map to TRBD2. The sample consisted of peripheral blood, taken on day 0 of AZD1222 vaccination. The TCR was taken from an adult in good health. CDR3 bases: TGTGCCAGTACTCCGGGACTAGCGGGGGAGACAGATACGCAGTATTTT. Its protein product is CASTPGLAGETDTQYF.